The rows below give T cell receptor beta chains drawn from one sample of a study of T-cell reconstitution after alpha-beta-depleted transplantation in children. TCRdb reprocessed the PCR reads via MiXCR and lists one record per CDR3 protein. The table has roughly 250,000 distinct CDR3 sequences, approximately 8.9% seen once. Specimen: PBMCs, mostly from graft donor cells, collected 180 days after TCRalphabeta/CD19-depleted stem cell transplant. The source is a male patient between 5 and 17 years old who had a stem cell transplant for acute lymphoblastic leukemia, so the T cells may come from the graft donor. CDR3s include the opening cysteine and the closing phenylalanine or tryptophan. D genes are given only for firm matches. Clone size is shown for a subset of rows, as once, few, many or a class of expanded clone.

J | V | size | D | DNA | CDR3
TRBJ2-7 | TRBV24-1 | many | - | TGTGCCACCAGTGATTTGGGAGGGGGGACCTCCTACGAGCAGTACTTC | CATSDLGGGTSYEQYF
TRBJ2-1 | TRBV7-8 | many | - | TGTGCCAGCAGAACTCGACTAGGCTCCTACAATGAGCAGTTCTTC | CASRTRLGSYNEQFF
TRBJ2-1 | TRBV19 | - | TRBD2 | TGTGCCAGTAGTCCCTCACTAGCGCGGGCCTACAATGAGCTGTTCTTC | CASSPSLARAYNELFF
TRBJ2-3 | TRBV27 | many | - | TGTGCCAGCAGTTTATCGGTGGCAGATACGCAGTATTTT | CASSLSVADTQYF
TRBJ2-4 | TRBV7-2 | many | - | TGTGCCAGCAGCTTAGGCAGCACCCTCAAAAACATTCAGTACTTC | CASSLGSTLKNIQYF
TRBJ2-5 | TRBV20-1 | - | - | TGCAGTGCTAGAGATTTAAAGGACAGAAAGACCCAGTACTTC | CSARDLKDRKTQYF
TRBJ2-7 | TRBV11-2 | many | TRBD2 | TGTGCCAGCAGCTCCCCCGGACTCACAGGGACTAGGGAGTACGAGCAGTACTTC | CASSSPGLTGTREYEQYF
TRBJ1-2 | TRBV20-1 | many | - | TGCAGTTCCCATCGCGGGGGCTATGGCTACACCTTC | CSSHRGGYGYTF
TRBJ2-6 | TRBV3-1 | few | TRBD1 | TGTGCCAGCAGCCAAGGGTCCCGGGACAGGGGGTTTGGGGCCAACGTCCTGACTTTC | CASSQGSRDRGFGANVLTF
TRBJ2-7 | TRBV28 | many | TRBD2 | TGTGCCAGCAGTATCAGCGGGAGAAAAAGATTCTACGAGCAGTACTTC | CASSISGRKRFYEQYF
TRBJ1-4 | TRBV4-3 | many | - | TGCGCCAGCAGCCAAGATAGAGTGACGGGGCTAGCTAATGAAAAACTGTTTTTT | CASSQDRVTGLANEKLFF
TRBJ1-4 | TRBV20-1 | - | - | TGCAGTGCTAGAGATCGGTCTGCAACTAATGAAAAACTGTTTTTT | CSARDRSATNEKLFF
TRBJ2-5 | TRBV18 | few | TRBD2 | TGTGCCAGCTCACCCCTACTAGCGGGAGACGGAAAGACCCAGTACTTC | CASSPLLAGDGKTQYF
TRBJ2-3 | TRBV11-2 | many | - | TGTGCCAGCAGCTCCAGCAGCAAGTACACAGATACGCAGTATTTT | CASSSSSKYTDTQYF
TRBJ2-5 | TRBV7-9 | many | TRBD1 | TGTGCCTCACAGGGGGGAACAGAGACCCAGTACTTC | CASQGGTETQYF
TRBJ2-7 | TRBV28 | many | - | TGTGCCAGCAGGGATTTTGGGAGCTCCTACGAGCAGTACTTC | CASRDFGSSYEQYF
TRBJ1-5 | TRBV20-1 | many | - | TGCAGTGCTAGAGATCCTGTACTAACGGAGCCCCAGCATTTT | CSARDPVLTEPQHF
TRBJ2-5 | TRBV7-7 | many | - | TGTGCCAGCAGCTTAGGAGGGGGACGGCGGGAGGAGACCCAGTACTTC | CASSLGGGRREETQYF
TRBJ1-5 | TRBV5-3 | once | - | TGTGCCAGAAGCCCGAGTTCCGGGGCCTATAGCAATCAGCCCCAGCATTTT | CARSPSSGAYSNQPQHF
TRBJ2-1 | TRBV5-1 | - | - | TGCGCCAGCAGCTTGGAGGCAGGCCGCAATGAGCAGTTCTTC | CASSLEAGRNEQFF
TRBJ2-7 | TRBV2 | few | TRBD1 | TGTGCCAGCACCAACCGGGACAGGGAAGGTTACGAGCAGTACTTC | CASTNRDREGYEQYF
TRBJ2-5 | TRBV9 | - | TRBD1 | TGTGCCAGCAGCGTGGGACAGGTCACAGGCGAGACCCAGTACTTC | CASSVGQVTGETQYF
TRBJ1-5 | TRBV12-3/TRBV12-4 | many | - | TGTGCCAGCAGTTTAAGGGGCGGCAATCAGCCCCAGCATTTT | CASSLRGGNQPQHF
TRBJ2-7 | TRBV18 | many | - | TGTGCCAGCTCACCACCGGAGGGCTACGAGCAGTACTTC | CASSPPEGYEQYF
TRBJ2-2 | TRBV5-1 | many | TRBD2 | TGCGCCAGCAGCTTGAGCGGGGGGAACACCGGGGAGCTGTTTTTT | CASSLSGGNTGELFF
TRBJ2-7 | TRBV3-1 | - | - | TGTGCCAGCAGCCGCTCCTTCTTAGAGCAGTACTTC | CASSRSFLEQYF
TRBJ2-4 | TRBV12-5 | many | - | TGTGCTAGTGGTTTCCAGGACAGAAAAAACATTCAGTACTTC | CASGFQDRKNIQYF
TRBJ1-2 | TRBV20-1 | many | - | TGCAGTGCTTCCCGTTTAACAGAGGCTGGCTACACCTTC | CSASRLTEAGYTF
TRBJ1-3 | TRBV29-1 | - | TRBD1 | TGCAGCGTTGAGACAGGGGGACACACCATATATTTT | CSVETGGHTIYF
TRBJ1-5 | TRBV10-3 | many | - | TGTGCCATAGAACAGTGGACAGTCTACAATCAGCCCCAGCATTTT | CAIEQWTVYNQPQHF
TRBJ1-1 | TRBV5-1 | many | TRBD1 | TGCGCCAGCAGCTTGCTGCGGACAGGGAGGGACACTGAAGCTTTCTTT | CASSLLRTGRDTEAFF
TRBJ2-7 | TRBV18 | few | - | TGTGCCAGCTCACCACCCTGGAACAGCTACGAGCAGTACTTC | CASSPPWNSYEQYF
TRBJ2-7 | TRBV4-3 | many | - | TGCGCCAGCAGCCAAGCGGGTGGGGACGAGCAGTACTTC | CASSQAGGDEQYF
TRBJ1-1 | TRBV7-9 | many | - | TGTGCCAGCAGCCTTACGGGCCCCGGGGCCGCTGAAGCTTTCTTT | CASSLTGPGAAEAFF
TRBJ2-5 | TRBV28 | many | TRBD2 | TGTGCCAGCAGCCTTAGCGGGAGTCGGGGGGAGACCCAGTACTTC | CASSLSGSRGETQYF
TRBJ1-1 | TRBV24-1 | many | TRBD1 | TGTGCCACCAGTGAGACGGGACAGACGAGAGCTTTCTTT | CATSETGQTRAFF
TRBJ1-5 | TRBV2 | many | - | TGTGCCAGCAGTGAAAGGGGGGGGAATCAGCCCCAGCATTTT | CASSERGGNQPQHF
TRBJ1-3 | TRBV20-1 | many | TRBD1 | TGCAGTGCCCGTATCGGTACAGGGGGAGACAACACCATATATTTT | CSARIGTGGDNTIYF
TRBJ2-3 | TRBV25-1 | many | TRBD2 | TGTGCCAGCAGTGAGGGTATATGGCGGGGGGACGAGGTTCCGCAGTATTTT | CASSEGIWRGDEVPQYF
TRBJ2-3 | TRBV6-1 | many | TRBD2 | TGTGCCAGCAGCCTGACTAGCGGGAGGAAGGAGTATTTT | CASSLTSGRKEYF
TRBJ2-7 | TRBV7-3 | many | - | TGTGCCAGCAGCTTAACCAACTACGCCGAGCAGTACTTC | CASSLTNYAEQYF
TRBJ2-5 | TRBV11-2 | many | - | TGTGCCAGCAGCTTAGCCCCGTTAGGACAAGAGACCCAGTACTTC | CASSLAPLGQETQYF
TRBJ1-1 | TRBV9 | many | TRBD1 | TGTGCCAGCAGACCTGGGACAGGAGATTTTGCCACTGAAGCTTTCTTT | CASRPGTGDFATEAFF
TRBJ2-6 | TRBV7-6 | few | TRBD1 | TGTGCCAGCAGCTTAACGGGACAGGGGGGACCTGGGGCCAACGTCCTGACTTTC | CASSLTGQGGPGANVLTF
TRBJ2-7 | TRBV11-1 | - | TRBD2 | TGTGCCAGCAGCCCCTACCTTCGCGTTAGCGGGAGGGTGGACGAGCAGTACTTC | CASSPYLRVSGRVDEQYF
TRBJ2-2 | TRBV12-3/TRBV12-4 | few | - | TGTACCAGCAGTTTAAGGACAATCCTACGCTCGAACACCGGGGAGCTGTTTTTT | CTSSLRTILRSNTGELFF
TRBJ1-4 | TRBV4-2 | many | TRBD1 | TGTGCCAGCAGCCCGGGACAGGGTCCTGAAAAACTGTTTTTT | CASSPGQGPEKLFF
TRBJ2-3 | TRBV29-1 | many | TRBD2 | TGCAGCGTTACGACTAGCGGGGCTTACACAGATACGCAGTATTTT | CSVTTSGAYTDTQYF
TRBJ2-1 | TRBV6-4 | many | TRBD2 | TGTGCCAGCAGTGCGCGGGGGGGCCTAGGTGAGCAGTTCTTC | CASSARGGLGEQFF
TRBJ2-7 | TRBV5-5 | - | - | TGTGCCAGCAGCCCTATGTTGGGACCCGCTGAGCAGTACTTC | CASSPMLGPAEQYF
TRBJ2-7 | TRBV27 | many | - | TGTGCCAGCCGCCGGGCGGACTACGAGCAGTACTTC | CASRRADYEQYF
TRBJ1-1 | TRBV23-1 | few | - | TGCGCCAGTCACAGGGAGGACCTGAAACGGGCTTTCTTT | CASHREDLKRAFF
TRBJ2-6 | TRBV6-2/TRBV6-3 | many | TRBD1 | TGTGCCAGCAGTCCGGACAGGGCGACCAACTCTGGGGCCAACGTCCTGACTTTC | CASSPDRATNSGANVLTF
TRBJ2-7 | TRBV6-2/TRBV6-3 | many | TRBD2 | TGTGCCAGCAGTTACCGACTAGCGGGAGAATGGGAGCAGTACTTC | CASSYRLAGEWEQYF